This TCR beta chain was retrieved from a study of spatial heterogeneity in lung cancer. Across the study: Tumor-region counts of TCR transcripts tracked strongly with a T cell module score from matched bulk RNA-seq.

The study's findings and limits: Ubiquitous and regional expanded TCR counts mirrored ubiquitous and regional nonsynonymous mutation counts, respectively. In tumors, expanded intratumoral alpha and beta TCR counts tracked mutation counts.

This clonotype is classed as medium-sized. The antigen remains undetermined. The time point is: sample taken at primary tumor resection. Unsorted whole RNA of tumor, nontumor lung or frozen PBMC was sequenced. TCRdb re-called the 5' RACE reads with MiXCR, one entry per CDR3 protein. Of roughly 18,000 distinct CDR3 sequences in the sample, around 6% were seen once. This CDR3 spans 15 amino acids. Germline CDR1 SGHVS, CDR2 FNYEAQ. With 7 bases removed from V and 2 bases from J, the gap between germline ends came to 12 bases. This specimen was lung tumor tissue, taken at surgery. The chain joins TRBV7-6 to TRBJ2-6, with D unclear. This TCR was sampled from a female donor with early-stage non-small cell lung cancer. The chain's CDR3 is CASTTGPAGANVLTF. The CDR3 bases are TGTGCCAGCACCACCGGGCCGGCTGGGGCCAACGTCCTGACTTTC.